The 6 T cell receptor beta chains given below trace back to one sample, sequenced in a study of human T cells and chemical hapten exposure. TCRdb redid the calling of the RACE reads with MiXCR, one entry per CDR3 protein. The sample includes about 49,000 distinct CDR3 sequences, 9.3% of them seen just once. Time point in this sample: patch test 1, 2 weeks after DPC sensitization. Treatment indicated: therapeutic diphenylcyclopropenone sensitization with weekly scalp DPC. The sample was whole blood, taken in connection with sensitization to the hapten diphenylcyclopropenone (DPC). The source of these receptors is a woman between 45 and 65 years old with alopecia areata. Some clones in this sample may be carry-over from other donors' samples.

Ten or more counts support this clonotype. V usage is TRBV6-5 and J usage is TRBJ2-7; tentative D call: TRBD1 (6 bases). V lost 2 bases, J lost 3 bases, and 14 bases lay in between. CDR1 MNHEY and CDR2 SVGAGI come from the germline V gene. The CDR3 covers 15 residues. The CDR3 sequence: CASSYGGRGSYEQYF. CDR3 nucleotides: TGTGCCAGCAGTTACGGTGGCAGGGGCAGCTACGAGCAGTACTTC.

This clonotype was detected a few times. The rearrangement joins TRBV20-1 to TRBJ1-5; D gene uncertain. Trimming took 0 bases from V and 0 from J, leaving 12 bases between them. The germline V gene encodes CDR1 DFQATT and CDR2 SNEGSKA (reference sequence). The CDR3 has 16 amino acids. CDR3 sequence: CSARDQTEYSNQPQHF. DNA for the CDR3: TGCAGTGCTAGAGATCAAACAGAATATAGCAATCAGCCCCAGCATTTT.

This clonotype was observed many times. CDR3 in DNA: TGCGCCAGCAGCTCCGGACTCGACAATGAGCAGTTCTTC. It encodes CASSSGLDNEQFF. The chain joins TRBV5-1 to TRBJ2-1; tentatively, D is TRBD2 (5 bases). Trimming stripped 3 bases from V and 5 bases from J, with 9 bases between. The length of the CDR3 is 13 residues. Germline assignment: CDR1 SGHRS and CDR2 YFSETQ.

The chain recombines TRBV2 with TRBJ2-5; TRBD2 is a possible D gene (5 bases). The CDR3 totals 14 residues. Trimming pared 8 bases from V and 5 bases from J, leaving 18 bases between. CDR1 is SNHLY, CDR2 FYNNEI, per germline. The CDR3 coding sequence is TGTGCCAGCGTGTCGGGGTACGCCAGGGAGACCCAGTACTTC. It codes for CASVSGYARETQYF.

In its sample, this clonotype was seen a few times. The V and J genes are TRBV7-6 and TRBJ2-1; the match to TRBD2 covers 9 bases. There are 17 residues in the CDR3. Germline CDR1 and CDR2: SGHVS and FNYEAQ. V gave up 1 base and J gave up 5 bases; unmatched junction bases: 9. The CDR3 region has the DNA TGTGCCAGCAGCTTAGGGGCTAGCGGGACGATCAACAATGAGCAGTTCTTC. Amino acid sequence: CASSLGASGTINNEQFF. The full variable domain, completed using reference TRBV7-6 and TRBJ2-1, is GAGVSQSPRYKVTKRGQDVALRCDPISGHVSLYWYRQALGQGPEFLTYFNYEAQQDKSGLPNDRFSAERPEGSISTLTIQRTEQRDSAMYRCASSLGASGTINNEQFFGPGTRLTVL.

V gene TRBV4-1 combines with J gene TRBJ2-1; 8 nucleotides align to TRBD1. This CDR3 is 16 amino acids long. Trimming removed 3 bases from V and 1 base from J; junction bases left unmatched: 5. Germline V gene lookup returns CDR1 MGHRA and CDR2 YSYEKL. In nucleotides, the CDR3 is TGCGCCAGCAGCCACGGACAGGGACGTTCCTACAATGAGCAGTTCTTC. This translates into CASSHGQGRSYNEQFF.